The sequence of this T cell receptor beta chain was determined in a study of human T cells and chemical hapten exposure. Time point reported: pre-sensitization, week 0. Treatment given: therapeutic diphenylcyclopropenone sensitization with weekly scalp DPC. Individual cDNA molecules received unique molecular identifiers in the library. From the RACE reads, TCRdb called clonotypes with MiXCR, one entry per CDR3 protein. Here the sample spans 350,000 to 400,000 distinct CDR3 sequences, around 5.5% being singletons. Germline CDR1 MNHEY, CDR2 SVGAGI. The CDR3 length is 19 residues. V lost 4 bases, J lost 7 bases, and 19 bases stayed unmatched. This clonotype showed up many times.

The sequence derives from a woman aged 45-59 years with alopecia areata. Some clones in this sample may be carry-over from other donors' samples. The J gene is TRBJ2-1, the V gene TRBV6-5; 10 nucleotides match TRBD2. Sample: whole blood, taken in connection with sensitization to the hapten diphenylcyclopropenone (DPC). Here the CDR3 reads CASSSFWGSSGSFGNEQFF. The CDR3 nucleotides read TGTGCCAGCAGTTCCTTCTGGGGTTCTAGCGGGAGCTTCGGGAATGAGCAGTTCTTC.